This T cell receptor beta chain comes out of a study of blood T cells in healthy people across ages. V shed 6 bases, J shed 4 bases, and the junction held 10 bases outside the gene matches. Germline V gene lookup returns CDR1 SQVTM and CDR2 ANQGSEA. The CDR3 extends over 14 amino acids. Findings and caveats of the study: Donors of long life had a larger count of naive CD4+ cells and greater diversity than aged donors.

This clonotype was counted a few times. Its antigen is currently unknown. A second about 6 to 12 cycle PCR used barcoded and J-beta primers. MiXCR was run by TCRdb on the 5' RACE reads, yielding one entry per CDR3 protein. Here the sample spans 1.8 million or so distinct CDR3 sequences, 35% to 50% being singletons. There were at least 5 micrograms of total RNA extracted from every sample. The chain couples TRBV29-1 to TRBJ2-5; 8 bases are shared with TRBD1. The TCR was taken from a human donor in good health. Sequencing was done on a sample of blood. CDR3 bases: TGCAGCGTATCTCCAGGGGGCTCGGGAGAGACCCAGTACTTC. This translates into CSVSPGGSGETQYF.